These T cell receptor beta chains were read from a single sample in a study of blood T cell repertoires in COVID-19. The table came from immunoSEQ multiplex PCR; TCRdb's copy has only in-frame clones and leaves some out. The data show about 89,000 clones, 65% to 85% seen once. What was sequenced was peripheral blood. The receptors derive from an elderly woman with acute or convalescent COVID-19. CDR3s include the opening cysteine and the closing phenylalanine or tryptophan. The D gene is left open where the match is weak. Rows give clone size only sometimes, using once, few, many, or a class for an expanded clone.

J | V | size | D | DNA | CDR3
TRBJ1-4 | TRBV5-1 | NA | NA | TGCGCCAGCAGCTTGGCCCTGAGGGGGGAAAAACTGTTTTTT | CASSLALRGEKLFF
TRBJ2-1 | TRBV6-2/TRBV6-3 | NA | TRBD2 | TGTGCCAGCAGTCTCGGAGGAGCGGGGGGGCGGTACAATGAGCAGTTCTTC | CASSLGGAGGRYNEQFF
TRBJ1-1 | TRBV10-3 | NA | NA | TGTGCCATCAGCGCGGGGGTTATGAACACTGAAGCTTTCTTT | CAISAGVMNTEAFF
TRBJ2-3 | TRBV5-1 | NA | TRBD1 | TGCGCCAGCAGGGTCCAGGGGGCCAACACAGATACGCAGTATTTT | CASRVQGANTDTQYF
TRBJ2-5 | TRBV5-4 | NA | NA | TGTGCCAGCACCTCTCATACTAACCAAGAGACCCAGTACTTC | CASTSHTNQETQYF
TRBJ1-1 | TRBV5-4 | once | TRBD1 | TGTGCCAGCAGCTCTCGGACAGGGGGTTGGACTGAAGCTTTCTTT | CASSSRTGGWTEAFF
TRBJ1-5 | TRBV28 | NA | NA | TGTGCCAGCAGTCCTCGTGGGCAGAAGTATCAGCCCCAGCATTTT | CASSPRGQKYQPQHF
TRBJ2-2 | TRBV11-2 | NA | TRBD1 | TGTGCCAGCAGCTCGATACAGGGGGCTAACACCGGGGAGCTGTTTTTT | CASSSIQGANTGELFF
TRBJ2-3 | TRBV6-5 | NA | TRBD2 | TGTGCCAGCAGTCTACTAGCGGGTTACACAGATACGCAGTATTTT | CASSLLAGYTDTQYF
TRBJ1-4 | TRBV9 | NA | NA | TGTGCCAGCAGCGTAACGGGTTCGAAGAATGAAAAACTGTTTTTT | CASSVTGSKNEKLFF